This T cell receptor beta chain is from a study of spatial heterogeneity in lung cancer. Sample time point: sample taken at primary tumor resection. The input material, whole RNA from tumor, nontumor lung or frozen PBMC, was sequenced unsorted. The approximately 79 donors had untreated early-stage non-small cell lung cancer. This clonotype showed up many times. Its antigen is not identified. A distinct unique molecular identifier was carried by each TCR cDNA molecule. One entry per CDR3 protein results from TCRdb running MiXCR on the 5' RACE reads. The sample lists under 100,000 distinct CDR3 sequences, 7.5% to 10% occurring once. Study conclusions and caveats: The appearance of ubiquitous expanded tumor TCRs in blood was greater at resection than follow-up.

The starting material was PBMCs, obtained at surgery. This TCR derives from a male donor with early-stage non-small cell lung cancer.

The CDR3 loop is CASSPGSYGYTF. The CDR3 nucleotides are TGTGCCAGCTCACCGGGGAGCTATGGCTACACCTTC. The rearrangement links TRBV18 to TRBJ1-2; no reliable D call. Trimming stripped 3 bases from V and 4 bases from J, with 6 bases between. Germline lookup yields CDR1 KGHSH and CDR2 LQKENI. CDR3 length: 12 residues.